Listed below are T cell receptor beta chains from one sample, sequenced in a study of beta chain features in type 1 diabetes. TCRdb keeps only in-frame clones here, not all; method: immunoSEQ multiplex PCR. The sample gives around 150,000 clones, about 8.3% of which show up once; around 0.5% is in the top ten. The sample comprised central memory CD4+ T cells from blood. These receptors were collected from a woman aged 18-35 years with type 1 diabetes. CDR3s include the opening cysteine and the closing phenylalanine or tryptophan. The order of the fields is D gene, J gene, V gene, clone size, CDR3 DNA, CDR3 protein. The D gene is left open where the match is weak. Clone size is stated in some rows and not others, as once, few, many or a class when expanded.

d_call: TRBD2
j_call: TRBJ2-5
v_call: TRBV4-3
clone_size: -
cdr3_nt: TGCGCCAGCAGCCGCGGGGGGGATCGAGAGACCCAGTACTTC
cdr3_aa: CASSRGGDRETQYF

d_call: -
j_call: TRBJ1-2
v_call: TRBV6-1
clone_size: -
cdr3_nt: TGTGCCGGTCGGAGGGCTAACTATGGCTACACCTTC
cdr3_aa: CAGRRANYGYTF

d_call: TRBD1
j_call: TRBJ2-1
v_call: TRBV5-1
clone_size: few
cdr3_nt: TGCGCCAGCAGCTTCTCCGGGACAGGGGACAATGAGCAGTTCTTC
cdr3_aa: CASSFSGTGDNEQFF

d_call: -
j_call: TRBJ1-2
v_call: TRBV7-6
clone_size: -
cdr3_nt: TGTGCCAGCTCCGGAGCAAATCATGGCTACACCTTC
cdr3_aa: CASSGANHGYTF

d_call: -
j_call: TRBJ1-3
v_call: TRBV29-1
clone_size: few
cdr3_nt: TGCAGCGTTGAAATCAGGGGCATCTCTGGAAACACCATATATTTT
cdr3_aa: CSVEIRGISGNTIYF

d_call: -
j_call: TRBJ1-4
v_call: TRBV29-1
clone_size: few
cdr3_nt: TGCAGCGCTCTCCCCCCGGGGACTCGAAATGAAAAACTGTTTTTT
cdr3_aa: CSALPPGTRNEKLFF

d_call: -
j_call: TRBJ1-4
v_call: TRBV9
clone_size: few
cdr3_nt: TGTGCCAGCAGCTCCTGGACGGGAGAGAATGAAAAACTGTTTTTT
cdr3_aa: CASSSWTGENEKLFF

d_call: -
j_call: TRBJ2-7
v_call: TRBV4-3
clone_size: -
cdr3_nt: TGCGCCAGCAGCCAAGATCATAGCCCCCTCTACGAGCAGTACTTC
cdr3_aa: CASSQDHSPLYEQYF

d_call: -
j_call: TRBJ2-1
v_call: TRBV7-2
clone_size: few
cdr3_nt: TGTGCCAGCAGCCATCAGTGGAATGAGCAGTTCTTC
cdr3_aa: CASSHQWNEQFF

d_call: -
j_call: TRBJ2-7
v_call: TRBV6-6
clone_size: few
cdr3_nt: TGTGCCATCAGTGGGAGCGGCGGGGTTACCTACGAGCAGTACTTC
cdr3_aa: CAISGSGGVTYEQYF

d_call: -
j_call: TRBJ1-2
v_call: TRBV27
clone_size: -
cdr3_nt: TGTGCCAGCAGGGCCGCGGGATCTAACTATGGCTACACCTTC
cdr3_aa: CASRAAGSNYGYTF

d_call: TRBD1
j_call: TRBJ2-5
v_call: TRBV27
clone_size: -
cdr3_nt: TGTGCCAGCAGTGCGGCCGGGACAGGAGAGACCCAGTACTTC
cdr3_aa: CASSAAGTGETQYF

d_call: TRBD1
j_call: TRBJ2-5
v_call: TRBV19
clone_size: -
cdr3_nt: TGTGCCAGTAGTATCACCAGGACAGGGGGAGAGACCCAGTACTTC
cdr3_aa: CASSITRTGGETQYF

d_call: TRBD1
j_call: TRBJ1-6
v_call: TRBV5-4
clone_size: -
cdr3_nt: TGTGCCAGCAGCTTGGGGGACAGGCAGAATTCACCCCTCCACTTT
cdr3_aa: CASSLGDRQNSPLHF

d_call: -
j_call: TRBJ2-1
v_call: TRBV29-1
clone_size: -
cdr3_nt: TGCAGCGCCCCTCTGCGGGCACGCTACAATGAGCAGTTCTTC
cdr3_aa: CSAPLRARYNEQFF

d_call: TRBD1
j_call: TRBJ2-7
v_call: TRBV4-3
clone_size: -
cdr3_nt: TGCGCCAGCAGCCAAGTAGAAGGGGGCAGCTACGAGCAGTACTTC
cdr3_aa: CASSQVEGGSYEQYF

d_call: -
j_call: TRBJ1-1
v_call: TRBV14
clone_size: few
cdr3_nt: TGTGCCAGCAGCCAATTCGGGGGAGGGACTGAAGCTTTCTTT
cdr3_aa: CASSQFGGGTEAFF

d_call: TRBD1
j_call: TRBJ2-1
v_call: TRBV18
clone_size: few
cdr3_nt: TGTGCCAGCTCACCACGAGAGGGGGCAGTCTACAATGAGCAGTTCTTC
cdr3_aa: CASSPREGAVYNEQFF

d_call: -
j_call: TRBJ1-6
v_call: TRBV5-1
clone_size: many
cdr3_nt: TGCGCCAGCAGGGACACCCGGGGAGGCTCACCCCTCCACTTT
cdr3_aa: CASRDTRGGSPLHF

d_call: TRBD2
j_call: TRBJ2-2
v_call: TRBV7-2
clone_size: few
cdr3_nt: TGTGCCAGCAAGTCAACTAGCGGCACCGGGGAGCTGTTTTTT
cdr3_aa: CASKSTSGTGELFF

d_call: TRBD2
j_call: TRBJ2-2
v_call: TRBV18
clone_size: few
cdr3_nt: TGTGCCAGCTCACGCGCTAGCGGAGCGAACACCGGGGAGCTGTTTTTT
cdr3_aa: CASSRASGANTGELFF

d_call: TRBD2
j_call: TRBJ2-5
v_call: TRBV9
clone_size: few
cdr3_nt: TGTGCCAGCAGCGTAGCAGCGGGAGAGGTGGAGACCCAGTACTTC
cdr3_aa: CASSVAAGEVETQYF

d_call: TRBD2
j_call: TRBJ2-7
v_call: TRBV18
clone_size: -
cdr3_nt: TGTGCCAGCTCACGAACTAGCGGGGGATCCTACGAGCAGTACTTC
cdr3_aa: CASSRTSGGSYEQYF

d_call: TRBD1
j_call: TRBJ1-2
v_call: TRBV6-5
clone_size: few
cdr3_nt: TGTGCCAGCAGTACGACAGGGGGGCGTGGAGGCTACACCTTC
cdr3_aa: CASSTTGGRGGYTF

d_call: -
j_call: TRBJ1-4
v_call: TRBV11-2
clone_size: once
cdr3_nt: TGTGCCAGCAGCTTAGGTGACAGAACAACTACCGAAAAACTGTTTTTT
cdr3_aa: CASSLGDRTTTEKLFF

d_call: -
j_call: TRBJ1-4
v_call: TRBV20-1
clone_size: -
cdr3_nt: TGCAGTGCTAGCCTCGGGGAAAAACTGTTTTTT
cdr3_aa: CSASLGEKLFF

d_call: TRBD1
j_call: TRBJ2-7
v_call: TRBV7-9
clone_size: -
cdr3_nt: TGTGCCAGCAGCATTCCCGGGACAGGAATCTACGAGCAGTACTTC
cdr3_aa: CASSIPGTGIYEQYF

d_call: -
j_call: TRBJ2-3
v_call: TRBV14
clone_size: few
cdr3_nt: TGTGCCAGCAGCCAAGGGGCGGGGATTGCAGATACGCAGTATTTT
cdr3_aa: CASSQGAGIADTQYF